Each of the 16 T cell receptor beta chains below was sequenced from the same sample in a study of identifying expanded T cells in peripheral blood. Here immunoSEQ multiplex PCR was the method, and the copy in TCRdb shows in-frame clones only, minus some. The sample carries fewer than 55,000 clones, roughly 82% recorded once. Source material: blood. The source of these receptors is a person aged 18-70 years in good health.

The chain has TRBV9 and TRBJ2-1, with D tentatively TRBD1 (6 bases). V dropped 3 bases and J dropped 7 bases, with 17 bases sitting between them. Germline CDR1 SGDLS, CDR2 YYNGEE. The CDR3 extends over 15 amino acids. CDR3 in DNA: TGTGCCAGCAGCGCCGGTGGAGGAACAGGGAATGAGCAGTTCTTC. Its protein is CASSAGGGTGNEQFF.

The chain recombines TRBV4-1 with TRBJ1-2; D gene ambiguous. V was cut by 0 bases and J by 0 bases, with 8 bases left in between. The CDR3 consists of 15 residues. Germline assignment: CDR1 MGHRA and CDR2 YSYEKL. CDR3 in DNA: TGCGCCAGCAGCCAAGATTCGGCGGCTAACTATGGCTACACCTTC. Translating it yields CASSQDSAANYGYTF.

V gene TRBV6-1 combines with J gene TRBJ1-2, with D perhaps TRBD1 (5 bases). V was shortened by 5 bases and J by 8 bases, with 12 bases between the two germline ends. Germline V CDR1 and CDR2: MNHNS, SASEGT. The CDR3 extends over 12 amino acids. The CDR3 nucleotides are TGTGCCAGCAGTTCTGACAGCCGGGGCTACACCTTC. It translates to CASSSDSRGYTF.

The gene calls are TRBV6-1 and TRBJ1-2; D remains ambiguous. Trimming shortened V by 6 bases and J by 7 bases, and 18 bases separated the two germline ends. The CDR3 length is 14 residues. Germline-derived CDR1 and CDR2 are MNHNS and SASEGT. CDR3 amino acids: CASSPLSLGSGYTF. The CDR3 bases are TGTGCCAGCAGCCCCCTTTCCCTTGGATCTGGCTACACCTTC.

The gene calls are TRBV6-5 and TRBJ2-7; no clear D gene. Germline CDR1 is MNHEY and CDR2 is SVGAGI. V lost 5 bases, J lost 2 bases, and 13 bases lay in between. The CDR3 is made up of 14 amino acids. The CDR3 region has the DNA TGTGCCAGCAGTACCCCCGGGCTCCCCTACGAGCAGTACTTC. Translation gives CASSTPGLPYEQYF.

The chain is built from TRBV6-5 and TRBJ2-7, with TRBD2 matching over 8 bases. V shed 6 bases and J 7 bases; nucleotides not matched to a gene: 14. The germline V gene has CDR1 MNHEY and CDR2 SVGAGI. This CDR3 region has 15 residues. The CDR3 region is CASSFHGGAAAEQYF. Here the CDR3 DNA reads TGTGCCAGCAGCTTTCACGGGGGGGCTGCGGCAGAGCAGTACTTC.

This chain uses TRBV28 with TRBJ2-5; D tentatively fits TRBD1 or TRBD2 (5 bases each). The CDR3 covers 14 residues. Trimming stripped 2 bases from V and 6 bases from J, with 13 bases between. Germline lookup yields CDR1 MDHEN and CDR2 SYDVKM. CDR3 DNA sequence: TGTGCCAGCAGTTTAGGGGCGGGCGGGCAGACCCAGTACTTC. Amino acid sequence: CASSLGAGGQTQYF.

This rearrangement joins TRBV7-9 to TRBJ1-3; no clear D. V gave up 1 base and J gave up 0 bases, with 13 bases separating them. Per germline, CDR1 SEHNR and CDR2 FQNEAQ (reference sequence). This CDR3 region has 17 residues. The CDR3 protein is CASSLVGGGYSGNTIYF. The CDR3 DNA reads TGTGCCAGCAGCTTAGTAGGCGGCGGCTACTCTGGAAACACCATATATTTT.

The chain has TRBV7-9 and TRBJ1-1, with D uncertain. Germline CDR1 is SEHNR and CDR2 is FQNEAQ (reference sequence). Deletions cut 4 bases from V and 7 bases from J, with 10 bases between. This CDR3 contains 12 residues. This CDR3 reads CASSSATFEAFF. The CDR3 DNA is TGTGCCAGCAGCTCGGCGACATTTGAAGCTTTCTTT.

The V gene is TRBV5-1, the J gene TRBJ2-3, with 15 bases aligning to TRBD2. The junction had 7 bases not matched to a gene; V was cut back by 4 bases and J by 7 bases. This CDR3 region has 16 residues. Germline CDR1 SGHRS, CDR2 YFSETQ. The CDR3 DNA is TGCGCCAGCAGCCCGCGGACTAGCGGGGGGGTTAATACGCAGTATTTT. Translation: CASSPRTSGGVNTQYF.

This clone appeared a few times. The chain combines TRBV25-1 with TRBJ1-3; D not certain. Trimming stripped 5 bases from V and 0 bases from J, with 11 bases between. This CDR3 comprises 15 residues. Germline-derived CDR1 and CDR2 are MGHDK and SYGVNS. CDR3 DNA sequence: TGTGCCAGCAGTAAACAGCCCCTCTCTGGAAACACCATATATTTT. Amino acids: CASSKQPLSGNTIYF. The whole variable domain, filled in from reference TRBV25-1 and TRBJ1-3, reads EADIYQTPRYLVIGTGKKITLECSQTMGHDKMYWYQQDPGMELHLIHYSYGVNSTEKGDLSSESTVSRIRTEHFPLTLESARPSHTSQYLCASSKQPLSGNTIYFGEGSWLTVV.

The rearrangement uses TRBV5-1 and TRBJ2-3; a weak D match, TRBD2 (5 bases). The germline CDR1 and CDR2 sequences are SGHRS and YFSETQ. Trimming stripped 1 base from V and 2 bases from J, with 20 bases between. The CDR3 loop spans 18 amino acids. The CDR3 DNA reads as TGCGCCAGCAGCTTGAGTAGCGCTCGAGCCACCATCACAGATACGCAGTATTTT. It encodes CASSLSSARATITDTQYF.

This chain uses TRBV6-5 with TRBJ2-1; no definite D call. Germline V CDR1 and CDR2: MNHEY, SVGAGI. Trimming cost V 3 bases and J 7 bases, with 16 bases left between them. This CDR3 comprises 15 residues. Here the CDR3 DNA reads TGTGCCAGCAGTTATTTTAGGGTCTCGGATAATGAGCAGTTCTTC. It codes for CASSYFRVSDNEQFF.

J is TRBJ1-2 and V is TRBV29-1; TRBD1 is a possible D gene (5 bases). The CDR3 spans 14 residues. Trimming removed 3 bases at V and 6 bases at J, with 17 bases between. The germline gives CDR1 SQVTM, CDR2 ANQGSEA. CDR3 nucleotides: TGCAGCGTTGATCCCTACGGGGGGGAGGATGGCTACACCTTC. Translated, it gives CSVDPYGGEDGYTF.

The rearrangement links TRBV5-4 to TRBJ2-7; 13 bases agree with TRBD2. The V gene end was trimmed by 0 bases and the J gene end by 6 bases; junction bases not matched to a gene: 6. The CDR3 is made up of 16 amino acids. CDR1 SGHNT and CDR2 YYREEE come from the germline V gene (reference sequence). CDR3 loop: CASSLAGLAGVPEQYF. The CDR3 DNA is TGTGCCAGCAGCTTGGCCGGACTAGCGGGAGTACCCGAGCAGTACTTC. Together with reference TRBV5-4 and TRBJ2-7, the CDR3 gives the full variable domain: ETGVTQSPTHLIKTRGQQVTLRCSSQSGHNTVSWYQQALGQGPQFIFQYYREEENGRGNFPPRFSGLQFPNYSSELNVNALELDDSALYLCASSLAGLAGVPEQYFGPGTRLTVT.

In this sample, this clone turned up once. The V and J genes are TRBV27 and TRBJ2-7; 9 nucleotides agree with TRBD1. The junction had 4 bases not matched to a gene; V was cut back by 4 bases and J by 3 bases. The CDR3 is made up of 14 amino acids. CDR1 is MNHEY, CDR2 SMNVEV, per germline (reference sequence). The CDR3 region has the DNA TGTGCCAGCAGTTGGGGGACAGGGTTCTACGAGCAGTACTTC. As protein: CASSWGTGFYEQYF.